This TCR beta chain is from a study of T cell changes during pregnancy in multiple sclerosis. Data came from immunoSEQ multiplex PCR; TCRdb stores just in-frame clones and leaves some out. The data contain almost 35,000 clones, almost 90% of them seen just once; the ten biggest clones take up about 4.3%. CDR1 and CDR2 (germline): SEHNR, FQNEAQ (reference sequence). Trimming removed 3 bases at V and 2 bases at J, with 14 bases between. The CDR3 spans 15 residues. The TCR was taken from a female donor with multiple sclerosis, enrolled in a pregnancy study. V and J are TRBV7-9 and TRBJ2-7; possibly TRBD1 for D (6 bases). The source was CD8+ T cells from peripheral blood mononuclear cells, collected after pregnancy. This CDR3 reads CASSLGAGSPYEQYF. Written as DNA, the CDR3 is TGTGCCAGCAGCTTGGGGGCAGGGAGTCCCTACGAGCAGTACTTC.